The 7 T cell receptor beta chains below come from one sample, sequenced in a study of breast tumors, draining lymph nodes, adjacent tissues. Each CDR3 protein gets one entry after TCRdb re-called the multiplex PCR reads with MiXCR. The repertoire consists of 270,000 or so distinct CDR3 sequences, with about 30% occurring once and the leading ten covering around 1%. Axillary draining lymph nodes of breast cancer patients supplied the node samples. The sample taken for sequencing was axillary lymph node tissue. The source is a female donor with breast cancer. Some clones in this sample may be carry-over from other donors' samples.

This clonotype showed up many times. The chain links TRBV10-1 to TRBJ2-2; 12 nucleotides line up with TRBD2. The junction had 11 bases not matched to a gene; V was cut back by 7 bases and J by 5 bases. The CDR3 runs 17 residues. CDR1 and CDR2 from the germline V gene are WNHNN and SYGVQD (reference sequence). CDR3 coding DNA: TGCGCCAGCATAGGGAGACTAGCGGGAGTGAAAACCGGGGAGCTGTTTTTT. This gives the protein CASIGRLAGVKTGELFF.

A few counts support this clonotype. This may stem from a read error, because a much larger clone lies one nucleotide away. The chain uses TRBV5-8 and TRBJ1-6; D unclear. Per the germline V gene, CDR1 is SGHTS and CDR2 is YDEGEE. This CDR3 is 15 amino acids long. Trimming left V 2 bases short and J 8 bases short, with 14 bases between. This CDR3 is CASSFGRAPDSPLHF. Written as DNA, the CDR3 is TGTGCCAGCAGCTTTGGTAGGGCTCCGGATTCACCCCTCCACTTT. The full variable domain, its missing parts supplied by reference TRBV5-8 and TRBJ1-6, is EAGVTQSPTHLIKTRGQQATLRCSPISGHTSVYWYQQALGLGLQFLLWYDEGEERNRGNFPPRFSGRQFPNYSSELNVNALELEDSALYLCASSFGRAPDSPLHFGNGTRLTVT.

On this clonotype itself: A much larger clone lies a single base off, so this may be a read error. The rearrangement joins TRBV11-2 to TRBJ2-5; tentative D call: TRBD2 (6 bases). This CDR3 has 14 residues. V gave up 6 bases and J gave up 5 bases, with 16 bases separating them. Germline V gives CDR1 SGHAT, CDR2 FQNNGV. DNA for the CDR3: TGTGCCAGCAGGTTCGGAGGGGTTGGGGAGACCCAGTACTTC. Protein product: CASRFGGVGETQYF.

This clonotype was counted many times. V and J are TRBV7-9 and TRBJ2-3, with 7 bases that match TRBD2. The CDR3 consists of 14 residues. V dropped 5 bases and J dropped 4; count of bases not matched to a gene: 6. Germline CDR1 and CDR2: SEHNR and FQNEAQ (reference sequence). The CDR3: CASSQAGRADTQYF. CDR3 nucleotide sequence: TGTGCCAGCAGCCAAGCGGGAAGGGCAGATACGCAGTATTTT.

This clonotype appeared many times. CDR3 in amino acids: CASSSSTGILYGYTF. The DNA for the CDR3 is TGTGCCAGCAGCTCCTCTACGGGGATCCTTTATGGCTACACCTTC. The chain joins TRBV7-3 to TRBJ1-2; D unclear. The CDR3 has 15 amino acids. Germline CDR1 is SGHTA and CDR2 is FQGTGA. V gave up 4 bases and J gave up 5 bases, with 17 bases separating them.

This clonotype was seen ten or more times. CDR3 DNA sequence: TGTGCCAGCAGCAAACGAAACCTCGGGCTAGCGGGAGGGACCCTCTACAATGAGCAGTTCTTC. Translating gives CASSKRNLGLAGGTLYNEQFF. The V and J genes are TRBV7-9 and TRBJ2-1; 12 bases map to TRBD2. Trimming at V came to 5 bases and at J to 3 bases, leaving 20 bases not matched to a gene. Per the germline V gene, CDR1 is SEHNR and CDR2 is FQNEAQ (reference sequence). The CDR3 spans 21 residues. Using reference TRBV7-9 and TRBJ2-1 for the parts outside the CDR3, the full variable domain is DTGVSQNPRHKITKRGQNVTFRCDPISEHNRLYWYRQTLGQGPEFLTYFQNEAQLEKSRLLSDRFSAERPKGSFSTLEIQRTEQGDSAMYLCASSKRNLGLAGGTLYNEQFFGPGTRLTVL.

In its sample, this clonotype was seen many times. CDR3 protein: CASSVGAAYNTEKLFF. The CDR3 DNA reads as TGTGCCAGCAGCGTGGGAGCAGCCTATAATACTGAAAAACTGTTTTTT. The chain couples TRBV7-8 to TRBJ1-4; D uncertain. With 5 bases removed from V and 7 bases from J, the gap between germline ends came to 20 bases. Germline CDR1 and CDR2: SGHVS and FQNEAQ. The CDR3 runs to 16 residues.